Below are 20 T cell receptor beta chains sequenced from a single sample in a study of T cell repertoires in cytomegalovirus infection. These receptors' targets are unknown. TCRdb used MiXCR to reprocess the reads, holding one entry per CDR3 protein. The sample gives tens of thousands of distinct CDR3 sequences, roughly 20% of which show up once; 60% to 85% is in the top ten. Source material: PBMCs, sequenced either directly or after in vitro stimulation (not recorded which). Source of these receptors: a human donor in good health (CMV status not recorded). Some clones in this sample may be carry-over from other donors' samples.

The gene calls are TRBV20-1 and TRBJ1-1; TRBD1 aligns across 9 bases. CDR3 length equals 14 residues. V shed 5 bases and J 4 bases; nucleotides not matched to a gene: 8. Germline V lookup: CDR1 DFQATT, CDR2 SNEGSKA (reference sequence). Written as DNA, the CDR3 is TGCAGTGCTGCCAGACAGGGGGAAAGCACTGAAGCTTTCTTT. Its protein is CSAARQGESTEAFF.

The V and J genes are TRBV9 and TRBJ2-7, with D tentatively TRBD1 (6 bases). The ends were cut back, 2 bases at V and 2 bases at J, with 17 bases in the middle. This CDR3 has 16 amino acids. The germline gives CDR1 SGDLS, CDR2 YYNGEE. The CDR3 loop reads CASSVNRDEGTYEQYF. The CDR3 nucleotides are TGTGCCAGCAGCGTTAACAGGGACGAGGGTACCTACGAGCAGTACTTC.

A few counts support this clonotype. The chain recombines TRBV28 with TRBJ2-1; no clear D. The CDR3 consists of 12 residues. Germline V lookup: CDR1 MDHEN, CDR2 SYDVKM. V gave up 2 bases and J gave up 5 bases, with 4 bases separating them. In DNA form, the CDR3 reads TGTGCCAGCAGTTTACGGCACAATGAGCAGTTCTTC. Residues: CASSLRHNEQFF.

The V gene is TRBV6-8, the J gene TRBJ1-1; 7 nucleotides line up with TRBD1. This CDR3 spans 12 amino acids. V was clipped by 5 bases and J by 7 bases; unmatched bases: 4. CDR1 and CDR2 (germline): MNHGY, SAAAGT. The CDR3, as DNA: TGTGCCAGCAGTAACGGACAGGTTGAAGCTTTCTTT. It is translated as CASSNGQVEAFF.

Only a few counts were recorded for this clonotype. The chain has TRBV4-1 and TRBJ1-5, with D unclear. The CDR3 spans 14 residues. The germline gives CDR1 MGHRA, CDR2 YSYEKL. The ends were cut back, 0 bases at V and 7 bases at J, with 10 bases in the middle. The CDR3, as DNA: TGCGCCAGCAGCCAAGAGGGGTCGGGGCAGCCCCAGCATTTT. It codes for CASSQEGSGQPQHF.

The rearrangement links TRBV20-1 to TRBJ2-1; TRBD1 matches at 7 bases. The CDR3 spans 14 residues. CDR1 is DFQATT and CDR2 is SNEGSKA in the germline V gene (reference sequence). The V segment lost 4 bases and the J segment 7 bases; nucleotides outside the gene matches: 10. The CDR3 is CSATTRQGKNEQFF. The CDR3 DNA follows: TGCAGTGCTACCACCCGACAGGGAAAAAATGAGCAGTTCTTC.

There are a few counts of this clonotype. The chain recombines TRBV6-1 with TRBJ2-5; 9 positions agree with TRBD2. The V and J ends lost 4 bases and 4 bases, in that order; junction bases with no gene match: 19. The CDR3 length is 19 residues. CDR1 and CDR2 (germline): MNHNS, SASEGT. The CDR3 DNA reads TGTGCCAGCAGTGCTGCAGGGCGGGAGGGCCGGATTAAGTTAGAGACCCAGTACTTC. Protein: CASSAAGREGRIKLETQYF.

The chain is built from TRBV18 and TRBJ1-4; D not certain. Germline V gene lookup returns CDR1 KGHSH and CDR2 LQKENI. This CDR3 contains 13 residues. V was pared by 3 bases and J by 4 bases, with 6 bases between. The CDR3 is CASSPGSNEKLFF. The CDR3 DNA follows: TGTGCCAGCTCACCGGGGAGTAATGAAAAACTGTTTTTT.

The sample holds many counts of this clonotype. In DNA, the CDR3 is TGTGCCAGCAGCTTAGTCCCAGAGAACAATGAGCAGTTCTTC. It yields the protein CASSLVPENNEQFF. V is TRBV7-8 and J is TRBJ2-1; no firm D call. The V end lost 1 base, the J end lost 5 bases, and 9 bases lay between the germline ends. Germline V lookup: CDR1 SGHVS, CDR2 FQNEAQ. The CDR3 sequence is 14 residues long.

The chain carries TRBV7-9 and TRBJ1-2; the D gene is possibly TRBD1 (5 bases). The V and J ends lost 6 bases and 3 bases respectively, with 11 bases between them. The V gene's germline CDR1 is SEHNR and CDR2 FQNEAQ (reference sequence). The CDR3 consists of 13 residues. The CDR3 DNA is TGTGCCAGCAGTTCAGGGTTGGACTATGGCTACACCTTC. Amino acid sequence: CASSSGLDYGYTF.

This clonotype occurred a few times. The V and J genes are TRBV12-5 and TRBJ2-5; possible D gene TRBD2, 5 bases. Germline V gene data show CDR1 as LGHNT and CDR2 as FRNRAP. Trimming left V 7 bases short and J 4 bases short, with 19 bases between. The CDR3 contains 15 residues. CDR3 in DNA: TGTGCTAGTGTTAAAATGGCTAATGGGAGAGAGACCCAGTACTTC. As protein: CASVKMANGRETQYF. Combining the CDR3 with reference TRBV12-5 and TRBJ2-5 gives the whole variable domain DARVTQTPRHKVTEMGQEVTMRCQPILGHNTVFWYRQTMMQGLELLAYFRNRAPLDDSGMPKDRFSAEMPDATLATLKIQPSEPRDSAVYFCASVKMANGRETQYFGPGTRLLVL.

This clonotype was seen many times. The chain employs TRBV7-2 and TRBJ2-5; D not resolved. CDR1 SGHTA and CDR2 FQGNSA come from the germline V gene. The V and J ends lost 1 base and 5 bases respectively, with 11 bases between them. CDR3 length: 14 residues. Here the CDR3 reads CASSLVVGWETQYF. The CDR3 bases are TGTGCCAGCAGCTTAGTGGTAGGGTGGGAGACCCAGTACTTC.

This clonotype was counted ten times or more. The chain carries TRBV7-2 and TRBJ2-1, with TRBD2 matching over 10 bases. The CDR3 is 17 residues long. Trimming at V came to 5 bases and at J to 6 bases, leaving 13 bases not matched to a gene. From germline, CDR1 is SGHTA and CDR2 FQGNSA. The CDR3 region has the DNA TGTGCCAGCAGCCGAAAGGCGGGGCTAGCGGGAGTCAATGAGCAGTTCTTC. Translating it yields CASSRKAGLAGVNEQFF.

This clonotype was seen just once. CDR3 amino acids: CASSPGLAGGLVGQETQYF. CDR3 in DNA: TGTGCCAGCAGCCCTGGACTAGCGGGAGGGCTTGTAGGCCAAGAGACCCAGTACTTC. The chain employs TRBV3-1 and TRBJ2-5; TRBD2 agrees at 15 bases. Germline CDR1 LGHDT, CDR2 YNNKEL (reference sequence). V shed 4 bases, J shed 1 base, and the junction held 10 bases outside the gene matches. The CDR3 length is 19 residues.

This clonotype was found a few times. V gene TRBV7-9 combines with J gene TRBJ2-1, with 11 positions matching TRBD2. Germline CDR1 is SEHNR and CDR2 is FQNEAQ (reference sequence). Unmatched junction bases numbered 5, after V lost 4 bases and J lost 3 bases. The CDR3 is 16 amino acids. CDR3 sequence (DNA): TGTGCCAGCAGCTCGGGACTAGCGGTAAACTACAATGAGCAGTTCTTC. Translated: CASSSGLAVNYNEQFF.

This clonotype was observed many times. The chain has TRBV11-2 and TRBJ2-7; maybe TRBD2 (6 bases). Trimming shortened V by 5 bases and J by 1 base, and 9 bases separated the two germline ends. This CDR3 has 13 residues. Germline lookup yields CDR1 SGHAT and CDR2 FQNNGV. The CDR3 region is CASSQSGSYEQYF. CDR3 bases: TGTGCCAGCAGCCAAAGCGGGTCCTACGAGCAGTACTTC.

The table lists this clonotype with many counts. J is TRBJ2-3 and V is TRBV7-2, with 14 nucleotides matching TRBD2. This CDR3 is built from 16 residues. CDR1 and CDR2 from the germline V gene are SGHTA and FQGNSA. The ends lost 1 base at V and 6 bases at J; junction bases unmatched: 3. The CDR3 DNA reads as TGTGCCAGCAGCTTAGTGGGACTAGCGGGAGTGGATACGCAGTATTTT. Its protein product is CASSLVGLAGVDTQYF.

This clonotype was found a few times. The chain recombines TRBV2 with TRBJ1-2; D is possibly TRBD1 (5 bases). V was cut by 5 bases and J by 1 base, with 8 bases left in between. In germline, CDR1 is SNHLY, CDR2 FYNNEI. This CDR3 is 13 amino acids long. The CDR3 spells CASSTDINYGYTF. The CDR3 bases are TGTGCCAGCAGTACGGACATTAACTATGGCTACACCTTC.

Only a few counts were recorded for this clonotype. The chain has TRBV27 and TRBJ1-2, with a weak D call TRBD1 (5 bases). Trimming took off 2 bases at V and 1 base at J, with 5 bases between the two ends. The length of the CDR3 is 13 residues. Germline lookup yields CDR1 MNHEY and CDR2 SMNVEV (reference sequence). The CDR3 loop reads CASSLDSNYGYTF. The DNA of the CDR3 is TGTGCCAGCAGTTTAGACAGTAACTATGGCTACACCTTC.

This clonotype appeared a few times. The CDR3 region has the DNA TGTGCCAGCAGCTTACAGGGAGGAAGCACCGGGGAGCTGTTTTTT. This translates into CASSLQGGSTGELFF. The V call is TRBV7-3, the J call TRBJ2-2, with TRBD2 as a possible D gene (6 bases). The CDR3 sequence is 15 residues long. V lost 2 bases and J 4 bases, leaving 11 bases between the germline ends. The germline V gene encodes CDR1 SGHTA and CDR2 FQGTGA.